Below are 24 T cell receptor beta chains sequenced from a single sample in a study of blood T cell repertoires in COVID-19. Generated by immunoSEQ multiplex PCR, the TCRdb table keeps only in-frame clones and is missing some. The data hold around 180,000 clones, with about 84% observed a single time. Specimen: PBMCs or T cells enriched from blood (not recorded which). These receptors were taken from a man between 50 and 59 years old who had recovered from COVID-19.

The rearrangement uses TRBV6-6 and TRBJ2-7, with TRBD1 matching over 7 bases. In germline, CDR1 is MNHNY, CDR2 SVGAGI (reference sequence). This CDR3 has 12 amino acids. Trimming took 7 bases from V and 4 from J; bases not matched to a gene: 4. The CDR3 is CASNRGGYEQYF. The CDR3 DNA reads TGTGCCAGCAACAGGGGCGGTTACGAGCAGTACTTC.

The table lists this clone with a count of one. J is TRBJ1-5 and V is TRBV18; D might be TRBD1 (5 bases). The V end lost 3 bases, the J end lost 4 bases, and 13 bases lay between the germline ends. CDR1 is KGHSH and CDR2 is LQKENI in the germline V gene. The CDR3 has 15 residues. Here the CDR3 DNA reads TGTGCCAGCTCACCCCAGGGCCAGCCGAATCAGCCCCAGCATTTT. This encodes CASSPQGQPNQPQHF. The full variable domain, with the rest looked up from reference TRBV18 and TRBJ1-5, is NAGVMQNPRHLVRRRGQEARLRCSPMKGHSHVYWYRQLPEEGLKFMVYLQKENIIDESGMPKERFSAEFPKEGPSILRIQQVVRGDSAAYFCASSPQGQPNQPQHFGDGTRLSIL.

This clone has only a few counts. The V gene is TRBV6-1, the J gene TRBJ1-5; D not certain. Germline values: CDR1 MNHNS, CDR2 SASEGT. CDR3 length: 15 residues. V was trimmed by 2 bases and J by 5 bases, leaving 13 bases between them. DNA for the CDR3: TGTGCCAGCAGTGAAAGTAGAGGAGGGCATCAGCCCCAGCATTTT. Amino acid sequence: CASSESRGGHQPQHF.

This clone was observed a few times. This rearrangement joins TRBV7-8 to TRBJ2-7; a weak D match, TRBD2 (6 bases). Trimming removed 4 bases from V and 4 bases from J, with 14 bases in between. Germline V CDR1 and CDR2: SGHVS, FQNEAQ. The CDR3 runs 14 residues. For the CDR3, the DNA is TGTGCCAGCAGCTCCGTTGCCCGGGGGTACGAGCAGTACTTC. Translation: CASSSVARGYEQYF.

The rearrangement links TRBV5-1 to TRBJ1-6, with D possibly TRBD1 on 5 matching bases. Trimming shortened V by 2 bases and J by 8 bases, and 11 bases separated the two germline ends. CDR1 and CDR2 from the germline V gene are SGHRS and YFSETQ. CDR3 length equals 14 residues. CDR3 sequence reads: CASSLRDRDSPLHF. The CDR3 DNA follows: TGCGCCAGCAGCTTACGTGACAGAGATTCACCCCTCCACTTT.

CDR3 DNA sequence: TGTGCCAGTAGTATTGAGGCTGAAGCTTTCTTT. It is translated as CASSIEAEAFF. The chain recombines TRBV19 with TRBJ1-1, with unresolved D. Per the germline V gene, CDR1 is LNHDA and CDR2 is SQIVND (reference sequence). There are 11 residues in the CDR3. V was shortened by 3 bases and J by 6 bases, with 5 bases between the two germline ends.

CDR3 DNA sequence: TGTGCCAGCAGCGACGCGGGGGGCCTCACCGGGGAGCTGTTTTTT. Its translation: CASSDAGGLTGELFF. The chain couples TRBV9 to TRBJ2-2; 8 bases are a match to TRBD2. Trimming cost V 3 bases and J 4 bases; bases outside gene matches: 5. Germline V gene lookup returns CDR1 SGDLS and CDR2 YYNGEE. The length of the CDR3 is 15 residues.

This CDR3 is CASSFSGTGTEAFF. The CDR3 DNA reads as TGTGCCAGCAGCTTTTCCGGGACAGGGACCGAAGCTTTCTTT. The rearrangement uses TRBV11-3 and TRBJ1-1; TRBD1 matches at 9 bases. The V and J ends lost 3 bases and 8 bases, in that order; junction bases with no gene match: 7. Germline V gene data show CDR1 as SGHNT and CDR2 as YENEEA. This CDR3 region has 14 residues.

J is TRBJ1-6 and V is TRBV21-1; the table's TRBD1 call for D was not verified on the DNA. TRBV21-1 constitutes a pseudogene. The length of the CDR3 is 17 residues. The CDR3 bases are TGTGCCAGCAGCAAATTCATCAGGCTCTCCTATAATTCACCCCTCCACTTT. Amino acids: CASSKFIRLSYNSPLHF.

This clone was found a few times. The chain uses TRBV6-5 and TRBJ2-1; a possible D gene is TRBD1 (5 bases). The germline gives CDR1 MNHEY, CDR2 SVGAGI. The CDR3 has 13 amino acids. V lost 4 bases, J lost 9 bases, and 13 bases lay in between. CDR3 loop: CASSSIRVGEQFF. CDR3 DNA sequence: TGTGCCAGCAGTTCAATCAGGGTCGGTGAGCAGTTCTTC.

CDR3 nucleotide sequence: TGTGCCAGCAGCTTGGGGTCCAGGGGGCAGGGTCAGCCCCAGCATTTT. Protein sequence: CASSLGSRGQGQPQHF. The J gene is TRBJ1-5, the V gene TRBV5-5; 8 nucleotides match TRBD1. This CDR3 comprises 16 residues. The trim removed 0 bases at V and 6 bases at J, leaving 8 bases unmatched. Germline CDR1 is SGHKS and CDR2 is YYEKEE (reference sequence). The full variable domain, its missing parts supplied by reference TRBV5-5 and TRBJ1-5, is DAGVTQSPTHLIKTRGQQVTLRCSPISGHKSVSWYQQVLGQGPQFIFQYYEKEERGRGNFPDRFSARQFPNYSSELNVNALLLGDSALYLCASSLGSRGQGQPQHFGDGTRLSIL.

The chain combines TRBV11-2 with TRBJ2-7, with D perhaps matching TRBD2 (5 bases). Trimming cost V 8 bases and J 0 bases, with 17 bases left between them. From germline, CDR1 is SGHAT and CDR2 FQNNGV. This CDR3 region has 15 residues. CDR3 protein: CASGPRGVNSYEQYF. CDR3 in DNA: TGTGCCAGCGGCCCCCGGGGTGTAAACTCCTACGAGCAGTACTTC.

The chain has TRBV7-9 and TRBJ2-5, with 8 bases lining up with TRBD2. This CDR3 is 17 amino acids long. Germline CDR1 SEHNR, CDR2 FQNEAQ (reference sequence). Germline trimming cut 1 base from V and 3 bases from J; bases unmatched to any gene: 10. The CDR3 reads CASSLDRGGVDKETQYF. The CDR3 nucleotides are TGTGCCAGCAGCTTAGATCGGGGGGGAGTAGACAAAGAGACCCAGTACTTC. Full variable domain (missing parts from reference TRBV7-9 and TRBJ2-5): DTGVSQNPRHKITKRGQNVTFRCDPISEHNRLYWYRQTLGQGPEFLTYFQNEAQLEKSRLLSDRFSAERPKGSFSTLEIQRTEQGDSAMYLCASSLDRGGVDKETQYFGPGTRLLVL.

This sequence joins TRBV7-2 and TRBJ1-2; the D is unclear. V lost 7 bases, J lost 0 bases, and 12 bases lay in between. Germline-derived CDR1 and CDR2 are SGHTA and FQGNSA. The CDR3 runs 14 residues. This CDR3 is CASTPILANYGYTF. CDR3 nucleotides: TGTGCCAGCACCCCTATCTTGGCTAACTATGGCTACACCTTC.

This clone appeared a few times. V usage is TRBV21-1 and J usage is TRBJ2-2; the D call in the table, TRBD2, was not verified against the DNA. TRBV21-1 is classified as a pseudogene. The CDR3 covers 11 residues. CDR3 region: CASGGTGELFF. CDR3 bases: TGTGCCAGCGGCGGCACCGGGGAGCTGTTTTTT.

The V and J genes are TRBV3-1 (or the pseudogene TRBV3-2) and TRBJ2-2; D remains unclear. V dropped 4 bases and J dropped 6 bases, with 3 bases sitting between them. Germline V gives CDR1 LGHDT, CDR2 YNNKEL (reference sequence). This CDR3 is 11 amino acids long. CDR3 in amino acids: CASSRAGELFF. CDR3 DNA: TGTGCCAGCAGCCGAGCCGGGGAGCTGTTTTTT.

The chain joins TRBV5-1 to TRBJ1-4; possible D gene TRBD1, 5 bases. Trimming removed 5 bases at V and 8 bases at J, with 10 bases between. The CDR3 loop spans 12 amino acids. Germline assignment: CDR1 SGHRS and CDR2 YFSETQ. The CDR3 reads CASRQGEEKLFF. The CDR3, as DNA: TGCGCCAGCAGGCAGGGTGAGGAAAAACTGTTTTTT.

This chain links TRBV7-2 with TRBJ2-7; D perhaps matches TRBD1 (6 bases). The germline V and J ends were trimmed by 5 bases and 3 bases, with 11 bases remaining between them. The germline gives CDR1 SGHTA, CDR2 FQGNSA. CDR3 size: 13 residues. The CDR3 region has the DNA TGTGCCAGCAGCCCCGGACAGTTCTACGAGCAGTACTTC. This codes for CASSPGQFYEQYF.

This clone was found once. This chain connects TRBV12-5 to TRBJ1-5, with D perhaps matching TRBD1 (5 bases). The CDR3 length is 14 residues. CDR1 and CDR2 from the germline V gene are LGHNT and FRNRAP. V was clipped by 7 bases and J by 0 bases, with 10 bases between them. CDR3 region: CASAAGLSNQPQHF. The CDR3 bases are TGTGCTAGTGCCGCAGGGCTTAGCAATCAGCCCCAGCATTTT.

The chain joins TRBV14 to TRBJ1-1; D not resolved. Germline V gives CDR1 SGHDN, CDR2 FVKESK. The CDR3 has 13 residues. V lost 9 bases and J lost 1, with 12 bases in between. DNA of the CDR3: TGTGCCAGTACAGACGGGAGGAACACTGAAGCTTTCTTT. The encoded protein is CASTDGRNTEAFF.

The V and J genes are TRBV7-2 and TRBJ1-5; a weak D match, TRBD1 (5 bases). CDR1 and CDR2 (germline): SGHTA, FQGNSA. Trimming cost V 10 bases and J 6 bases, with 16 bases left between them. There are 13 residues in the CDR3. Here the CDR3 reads CAIGGGIGQPQHF. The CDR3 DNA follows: TGTGCCATTGGGGGAGGGATCGGTCAGCCCCAGCATTTT.

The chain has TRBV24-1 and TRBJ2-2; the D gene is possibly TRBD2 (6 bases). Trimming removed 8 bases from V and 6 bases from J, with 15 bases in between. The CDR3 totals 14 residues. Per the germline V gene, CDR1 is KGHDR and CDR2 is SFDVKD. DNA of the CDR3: TGTGCCACCAAAGGACCGGGGAGGTCCGGGGAGCTGTTTTTT. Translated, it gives CATKGPGRSGELFF.

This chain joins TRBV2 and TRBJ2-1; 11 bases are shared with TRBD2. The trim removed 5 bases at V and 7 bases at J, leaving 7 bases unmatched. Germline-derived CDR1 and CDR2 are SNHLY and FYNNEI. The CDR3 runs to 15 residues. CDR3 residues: CASSSIAGGLNEQFF. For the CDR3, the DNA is TGTGCCAGCAGTTCCATAGCGGGGGGGCTAAATGAGCAGTTCTTC. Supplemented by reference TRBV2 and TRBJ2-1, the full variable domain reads EPEVTQTPSHQVTQMGQEVILRCVPISNHLYFYWYRQILGQKVEFLVSFYNNEISEKSEIFDDQFSVERPDGSNFTLKIRSTKLEDSAMYFCASSSIAGGLNEQFFGPGTRLTVL.

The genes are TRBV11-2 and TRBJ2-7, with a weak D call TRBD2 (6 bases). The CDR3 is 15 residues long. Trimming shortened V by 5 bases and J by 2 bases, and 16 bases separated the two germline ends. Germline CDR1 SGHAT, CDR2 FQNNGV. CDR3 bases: TGTGCCAGCAGCCCTCTGCTGCGGGGAACCTACGAGCAGTACTTC. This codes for CASSPLLRGTYEQYF.